Each of the 12 T cell receptor beta chains below was sequenced from the same sample in a study of CD8 T cells in ankylosing spondylitis. MiXCR was run by TCRdb on the 5' RACE reads, yielding one entry per CDR3 protein. The sample lists 250,000 or so distinct CDR3 sequences, around a tenth seen once, with about 6.8% in the top ten. The sequencing input was blood, either unsorted or a sorted T cell fraction (not recorded which). The receptor set was obtained from a male donor with ankylosing spondylitis or in good health (not recorded which).

This clonotype was counted many times. As DNA, the CDR3 is TGCAGTGCGGCCGGAGGCTCCTACAATGAGCAGTTCTTC. The encoded protein is CSAAGGSYNEQFF. J is TRBJ2-1 and V is TRBV20-1; the D gene is possibly TRBD2 (5 bases). Germline V gene lookup returns CDR1 DFQATT and CDR2 SNEGSKA (reference sequence). V gave up 6 bases and J gave up 0 bases, with 9 bases separating them. The CDR3 consists of 13 residues.

This chain uses TRBV12-5 with TRBJ2-3; D unclear. This CDR3 has 11 residues. V lost 6 bases and J lost 5, with 6 bases in between. The germline V gene encodes CDR1 LGHNT and CDR2 FRNRAP. CDR3 loop: CASGVVDTQYF. The CDR3 bases are TGTGCTAGTGGGGTAGTAGATACGCAGTATTTT.

Only a few counts were recorded for this clonotype. J is TRBJ2-7 and V is TRBV27; weak D call: TRBD2 (5 bases). Germline CDR1 and CDR2: MNHEY and SMNVEV (reference sequence). Deletions cut 6 bases from V and 2 bases from J, with 14 bases between. The length of the CDR3 is 14 residues. CDR3 coding DNA: TGTGCCAGCAGCCGGGGTGGTGGCACCTACGAGCAGTACTTC. It is translated as CASSRGGGTYEQYF.

The J gene is TRBJ1-1, the V gene TRBV13; possibly TRBD1 for D (6 bases). With 5 bases removed from V and 10 bases from J, the gap between germline ends came to 11 bases. This CDR3 comprises 11 residues. Germline-derived CDR1 and CDR2 are PRHDT and FYEKMQ (reference sequence). CDR3 protein: CASSLRGGAFF. The CDR3 bases are TGTGCCAGCAGCCTGAGGGGGGGAGCTTTCTTT.

In this sample, this clonotype turned up a few times. This CDR3 reads CASSESAQPHNEQFF. CDR3 nucleotide sequence: TGTGCCAGCAGTGAATCGGCCCAGCCCCACAATGAGCAGTTCTTC. The chain employs TRBV25-1 and TRBJ2-1; D not resolved. The CDR3 sequence is 15 residues long. In germline, CDR1 is MGHDK, CDR2 SYGVNS. Trimming left V 1 base short and J 5 bases short, with 12 bases between. The full variable domain, rest sourced from reference TRBV25-1 and TRBJ2-1, is EADIYQTPRYLVIGTGKKITLECSQTMGHDKMYWYQQDPGMELHLIHYSYGVNSTEKGDLSSESTVSRIRTEHFPLTLESARPSHTSQYLCASSESAQPHNEQFFGPGTRLTVL.

This clonotype was seen a handful of times. CDR3: CASSPLGRGDEQFF. CDR3 DNA: TGTGCCAGCAGCCCCTTGGGGCGGGGAGATGAGCAGTTCTTC. This sequence joins TRBV3-1 and TRBJ2-1, with TRBD2 as a possible D gene (6 bases). Germline V gene lookup returns CDR1 LGHDT and CDR2 YNNKEL (reference sequence). The germline V and J ends were trimmed by 4 bases and 8 bases, with 15 bases remaining between them. The CDR3 has 14 amino acids.

There are a few counts of this clonotype. V gene TRBV7-9 combines with J gene TRBJ1-6, with a tentative D call TRBD1 (5 bases). CDR1 and CDR2 from the germline V gene are SEHNR and FQNEAQ (reference sequence). V lost 1 base, J lost 10 bases, and 14 bases lay in between. The CDR3 has 15 residues. DNA for the CDR3: TGTGCCAGCAGCTTAGGGGGGGAGCTGCAATCACCCCTCCACTTT. Its translation: CASSLGGELQSPLHF. The variable domain in full, with the rest retrieved from reference TRBV7-9 and TRBJ1-6, is DTGVSQNPRHKITKRGQNVTFRCDPISEHNRLYWYRQTLGQGPEFLTYFQNEAQLEKSRLLSDRFSAERPKGSFSTLEIQRTEQGDSAMYLCASSLGGELQSPLHFGNGTRLTVT.

The sample holds many counts of this clonotype. The gene calls are TRBV20-1 and TRBJ2-7; D possibly matches TRBD1 or TRBD2 (5 bases each). In germline, CDR1 is DFQATT, CDR2 SNEGSKA (reference sequence). The CDR3 sequence is 13 residues long. The V end lost 5 bases, the J end lost 5 bases, and 16 bases lay between the germline ends. The CDR3 protein is CSALLGDKDEQYF. The CDR3, as DNA: TGCAGTGCTCTTCTGGGGGATAAGGACGAGCAGTACTTC.

This clonotype has a handful of counts. The chain recombines TRBV6-1 with TRBJ1-1; no clear D. Germline CDR1 and CDR2: MNHNS and SASEGT. The germline V and J ends were trimmed by 7 bases and 9 bases, with 18 bases remaining between them. The CDR3 loop spans 13 amino acids. As DNA, the CDR3 is TGTGCCAGCACCTCCTTTGGGTCCCGGAAAGCTTTCTTT. Amino acid sequence: CASTSFGSRKAFF.

This clonotype was detected many times. V and J are TRBV29-1 and TRBJ2-1; 8 bases match TRBD2. The CDR3 has 13 residues. V gave up 7 bases and J gave up 3 bases; unmatched junction bases: 5. CDR1 is SQVTM, CDR2 ANQGSEA, per germline. The CDR3 bases are TGCAGCGCGGGCGGGGGGTTCTACAATGAGCAGTTCTTC. As protein: CSAGGGFYNEQFF.

This clonotype was counted at least ten times. The chain joins TRBV4-1 to TRBJ2-1; tentatively, D is TRBD2 (7 bases). The V and J ends lost 1 base and 7 bases respectively, with 11 bases between them. The CDR3 has 14 residues. Per the germline V gene, CDR1 is MGHRA and CDR2 is YSYEKL. The CDR3 loop reads CASSQVGGRNEQFF. The DNA of the CDR3 is TGCGCCAGCAGCCAAGTGGGGGGGCGGAATGAGCAGTTCTTC.

This clonotype has a count of ten or more. The CDR3 DNA follows: TGTGCCAGCAGTTACTCGATGCCCACAGATACGCAGTATTTT. Encoded protein: CASSYSMPTDTQYF. The chain has TRBV6-5 and TRBJ2-3; D unresolved. V gave up 0 bases and J gave up 2 bases, with 6 bases separating them. Looked up from germline, CDR1 is MNHEY and CDR2 is SVGAGI. The CDR3 is 14 amino acids.